The 22 T cell receptor beta chains in this list originate from one sample, sequenced in a study of blood T cell repertoires in COVID-19. Generated by immunoSEQ multiplex PCR, the TCRdb table keeps only in-frame clones and is missing some. The sample holds a few hundred thousand clones, approximately 85% seen once. Sequenced: peripheral blood. The receptors were gathered from a human donor in a cohort sampled during active COVID-19.

This clone has a handful of counts. The chain carries TRBV3-1 (or the pseudogene TRBV3-2) and TRBJ1-1; D may be TRBD1 (5 bases). The CDR3 totals 13 residues. The V end lost 8 bases, the J end lost 4 bases, and 14 bases lay between the germline ends. CDR1 and CDR2 from the germline V gene are LGHDT and YNNKEL (reference sequence). The CDR3 sequence: CASARQWGTEAFF. DNA of the CDR3: TGTGCCAGCGCAAGACAGTGGGGCACTGAAGCTTTCTTT.

The chain carries TRBV5-5 and TRBJ1-1, with a possible D match to TRBD1 (5 bases). V dropped 1 base and J dropped 5 bases, with 15 bases sitting between them. Germline loops: CDR1 SGHKS, CDR2 YYEKEE (reference sequence). This CDR3 comprises 15 residues. The DNA of the CDR3 is TGTGCCAGCAGCTTGATACTAAGGGGAATTACTGAAGCTTTCTTT. Amino acid sequence: CASSLILRGITEAFF.

The V gene is TRBV5-6, the J gene TRBJ2-1, with TRBD1 identical over 8 bases. CDR3 length: 14 amino acids. CDR1 and CDR2 from the germline V gene are SGHDT and YYEEEE. Germline trimming cut 5 bases from V and 4 bases from J; bases unmatched to any gene: 5. Here the CDR3 DNA reads TGTGCCAGCAGTAAGACAGGGGAATACAATGAGCAGTTCTTC. This gives the protein CASSKTGEYNEQFF.

This clone was observed a few times. The chain joins TRBV5-1 to TRBJ2-6, with D unclear. CDR1 and CDR2 from the germline V gene are SGHRS and YFSETQ. Trimming took 0 bases from V and 2 from J, leaving 9 bases between them. CDR3 length: 16 amino acids. The CDR3 region is CASSLDRRPGANVLTF. The CDR3, as DNA: TGCGCCAGCAGCTTGGATCGCAGGCCTGGGGCCAACGTCCTGACTTTC. The variable domain in full, with the rest retrieved from reference TRBV5-1 and TRBJ2-6, is KAGVTQTPRYLIKTRGQQVTLSCSPISGHRSVSWYQQTPGQGLQFLFEYFSETQRNKGNFPGRFSGRQFSNSRSEMNVSTLELGDSALYLCASSLDRRPGANVLTFGAGSRLTVL.

The chain couples TRBV9 to TRBJ2-1, with D perhaps matching TRBD1 (6 bases). The CDR3 is 17 amino acids. Germline loops: CDR1 SGDLS, CDR2 YYNGEE. Trimming removed 0 bases from V and 6 bases from J, with 19 bases in between. CDR3 nucleotides: TGTGCCAGCAGCGTAGCCCTTATGCCACAGGGCGGCAATGAGCAGTTCTTC. This sequence encodes CASSVALMPQGGNEQFF.

The chain carries TRBV9 and TRBJ2-2; TRBD2 might be the D (6 bases). This CDR3 has 16 residues. Trimming cost V 2 bases and J 5 bases, with 16 bases left between them. Germline CDR1 and CDR2: SGDLS and YYNGEE. CDR3 protein: CASSVTGGGGTGELFF. DNA for the CDR3: TGTGCCAGCAGCGTTACAGGTGGGGGAGGAACCGGGGAGCTGTTTTTT.

This rearrangement joins TRBV19 to TRBJ1-2; possibly TRBD1 for D (5 bases). V lost 3 bases to trimming and J lost 8 bases, with 13 bases between them. CDR1 is LNHDA, CDR2 SQIVND, per germline (reference sequence). The CDR3 length is 13 residues. The CDR3 here is CASSIPQGIGYTF. Written as DNA, the CDR3 is TGTGCCAGTAGTATTCCCCAGGGAATAGGCTACACCTTC.

This clone was found once. V and J are TRBV7-6 and TRBJ2-5, with 8 bases lining up with TRBD2. Trimming removed 1 base from V and 2 bases from J; junction bases left unmatched: 9. The germline gives CDR1 SGHVS, CDR2 FNYEAQ. There are 17 residues in the CDR3. CDR3 in amino acids: CASSLGALSGGQETQYF. CDR3 coding DNA: TGTGCCAGCAGCTTAGGAGCTTTAAGCGGGGGACAAGAGACCCAGTACTTC.

The J gene is TRBJ2-7, the V gene TRBV3-1 (or the pseudogene TRBV3-2); no firm D call. CDR3 size: 16 residues. V dropped 4 bases and J dropped 0 bases, with 16 bases sitting between them. The germline gives CDR1 LGHDT, CDR2 YNNKEL (reference sequence). DNA of the CDR3: TGTGCCAGCAGCCCGCAAAGTCATACTCTCTCCTACGAGCAGTACTTC. Amino acid sequence: CASSPQSHTLSYEQYF.

The rearrangement joins TRBV2 to TRBJ1-6; the match to TRBD1 covers 9 bases. V was clipped by 6 bases and J by 5 bases; unmatched bases: 5. From germline, CDR1 is SNHLY and CDR2 FYNNEI. CDR3 length: 15 residues. Here the CDR3 reads CASRGQGGDNSPLHF. CDR3 bases: TGTGCCAGCAGGGGACAGGGAGGCGATAATTCACCCCTCCACTTT.

The chain recombines TRBV9 with TRBJ1-1; TRBD1 matches 7 bases. CDR1 SGDLS and CDR2 YYNGEE come from the germline V gene. V shed 3 bases and J 5 bases; nucleotides not matched to a gene: 4. The CDR3 has 13 amino acids. DNA of the CDR3: TGTGCCAGCAGCGGGGGACAGACGACTGAAGCTTTCTTT. As protein: CASSGGQTTEAFF.

This chain joins TRBV30 and TRBJ1-1, with D tentatively TRBD1 (5 bases). The CDR3 has 13 residues. Germline V gene lookup returns CDR1 GTSNPN and CDR2 SVGIG (reference sequence). V dropped 4 bases and J dropped 0 bases, with 9 bases sitting between them. The CDR3 here is CAWKTGLNTEAFF. The CDR3 coding sequence is TGTGCCTGGAAAACAGGACTGAACACTGAAGCTTTCTTT.

The gene calls are TRBV2 and TRBJ1-5; no clear D gene. With 6 bases removed from V and 1 base from J, the gap between germline ends came to 13 bases. Germline lookup yields CDR1 SNHLY and CDR2 FYNNEI. CDR3 length equals 15 residues. The CDR3 bases are TGTGCCAGCAGCAGATCAGAGGCGAGCAATCAGCCCCAGCATTTT. Protein: CASSRSEASNQPQHF.

The V gene is TRBV18, the J gene TRBJ2-3, with D perhaps TRBD2 (5 bases). The germline V and J ends were trimmed by 2 bases and 2 bases, with 14 bases remaining between them. Germline V gene sequence: CDR1 KGHSH, CDR2 LQKENI. CDR3 length: 16 residues. The CDR3 nucleotides are TGTGCCAGCTCACCAGCCCCCGGACTTAACACAGATACGCAGTATTTT. Protein product: CASSPAPGLNTDTQYF. The whole variable domain, filled in from reference TRBV18 and TRBJ2-3, reads NAGVMQNPRHLVRRRGQEARLRCSPMKGHSHVYWYRQLPEEGLKFMVYLQKENIIDESGMPKERFSAEFPKEGPSILRIQQVVRGDSAAYFCASSPAPGLNTDTQYFGPGTRLTVL.

Many counts were recorded for this clone. V usage is TRBV6-1 and J usage is TRBJ2-2; 11 positions match TRBD2. The V and J ends lost 2 bases and 4 bases, in that order; junction bases with no gene match: 0. The germline V gene has CDR1 MNHNS and CDR2 SASEGT. The CDR3 totals 15 residues. CDR3 sequence reads: CASSELAGGTGELFF. The CDR3 DNA sequence: TGTGCCAGCAGTGAACTAGCGGGGGGCACCGGGGAGCTGTTTTTT.

This chain links TRBV6-2 or TRBV6-3 with TRBJ2-1; tentatively, D is TRBD1 (5 bases). Germline CDR1 and CDR2: MNHEY and SVGEGT. V shed 0 bases and J shed 9 bases, with 18 bases lying between them. The CDR3 totals 16 residues. The CDR3 loop reads CASSYSWPKQAIEQFF. In nucleotides, the CDR3 is TGTGCCAGCAGTTACTCGTGGCCCAAACAGGCGATTGAGCAGTTCTTC.

The chain employs TRBV27 and TRBJ2-7; no firm D call. V dropped 3 bases and J dropped 2 bases, with 17 bases sitting between them. This CDR3 is built from 16 residues. Germline assignment: CDR1 MNHEY and CDR2 SMNVEV (reference sequence). CDR3 sequence: CASSLGWAGDPYEQYF. CDR3 coding DNA: TGTGCCAGCAGTTTGGGTTGGGCAGGCGATCCCTACGAGCAGTACTTC.

The rearrangement uses TRBV13 and TRBJ2-5, with TRBD1 as a possible D gene (6 bases). The CDR3 runs 14 residues. Germline-derived CDR1 and CDR2 are PRHDT and FYEKMQ (reference sequence). V was cut by 5 bases and J by 1 base, with 11 bases left in between. The CDR3 nucleotides are TGTGCCAGCAGCCAAAGGACAGCCCAAGAGACCCAGTACTTC. This gives the protein CASSQRTAQETQYF.

V usage is TRBV2 and J usage is TRBJ1-1, with D maybe TRBD1 (5 bases). In germline, CDR1 is SNHLY, CDR2 FYNNEI. V shed 6 bases and J shed 1 base, with 18 bases lying between them. The CDR3 length is 16 residues. The CDR3: CASSLSRVTPNTEAFF. CDR3 nucleotides: TGTGCCAGCAGCCTATCCAGGGTAACCCCGAACACTGAAGCTTTCTTT. Drawing the rest from reference TRBV2 and TRBJ1-1, the complete variable domain is EPEVTQTPSHQVTQMGQEVILRCVPISNHLYFYWYRQILGQKVEFLVSFYNNEISEKSEIFDDQFSVERPDGSNFTLKIRSTKLEDSAMYFCASSLSRVTPNTEAFFGQGTRLTVV.

This clone was recorded only once. The chain joins TRBV6-5 to TRBJ1-4; D call uncertain. Looked up from germline, CDR1 is MNHEY and CDR2 is SVGAGI. The CDR3 runs 13 residues. Trimming stripped 7 bases from V and 6 bases from J, with 12 bases between. This CDR3 reads CASKEAVDEKLFF. In DNA form, the CDR3 reads TGTGCCAGCAAGGAGGCGGTGGATGAAAAACTGTTTTTT.

The J gene is TRBJ2-1, the V gene TRBV19; 9 bases fit TRBD1. This CDR3 comprises 11 residues. Germline lookup yields CDR1 LNHDA and CDR2 SQIVND (reference sequence). V dropped 4 bases and J dropped 15; count of bases not matched to a gene: 4. This CDR3 reads CASSRDRELFF. The CDR3 coding sequence is TGTGCCAGTAGTAGGGACAGGGAGTTGTTCTTC.

J is TRBJ2-7 and V is TRBV5-1; D unresolved. The CDR3 covers 14 residues. V shed 0 bases and J shed 4 bases, with 11 bases lying between them. Germline V gene lookup returns CDR1 SGHRS and CDR2 YFSETQ. CDR3 residues: CASSLDSRPYEQYF. The DNA of the CDR3 is TGCGCCAGCAGCTTGGACAGTCGACCTTACGAGCAGTACTTC.